This T cell receptor beta chain comes out of a study of blood T cell repertoires in COVID-19. The V gene lost 0 bases and the J gene lost 7 bases, with 8 bases spanning the gap. There are 13 residues in the CDR3. Per the germline V gene, CDR1 is SGHAT and CDR2 is FQNNGV. Source study methods: Estimates of nucleated cell counts were drawn from the amplification of reference gene primers. Method: immunoSEQ multiplex PCR; TCRdb's copy keeps in-frame clones and lacks some. V, J and clone size are those of that table, while D and trimming were read from the DNA. The sample lists about 250,000 clones; 70% to 90% were seen once.

Sequencing was performed on peripheral blood. The V call is TRBV11-2, the J call TRBJ2-3, with D unclear. The clonotype originates from a woman under 40 with COVID-19, enrolled during active disease. CDR3: CASSLDSPHTQYF. For the CDR3, the DNA is TGTGCCAGCAGCTTAGATAGCCCCCATACGCAGTATTTT. Looking up the rest from reference TRBV11-2 and TRBJ2-3 gives the full variable domain: EAGVAQSPRYKIIEKRQSVAFWCNPISGHATLYWYQQILGQGPKLLIQFQNNGVVDDSQLPKDRFSAERLKGVDSTLKIQPAKLEDSAVYLCASSLDSPHTQYFGPGTRLTVL.